The 25 T cell receptor beta chains reported below all come from one sample, sequenced in a study of monozygotic twins with cystic fibrosis. Sequenced by immunoSEQ multiplex PCR; TCRdb stores in-frame clones only, minus some. The table has 15,000 to 20,000 clones, 95% to 97% seen once. The specimen sequenced was blood. These receptor sequences come from a girl aged 2 to 9 with cystic fibrosis.

The chain recombines TRBV4-3 with TRBJ1-6; D is ambiguous. The V and J ends lost 0 bases and 6 bases respectively, with 15 bases between them. This CDR3 region has 17 residues. Germline loops: CDR1 LGHNA, CDR2 YSLEER. The CDR3 region is CASSQDGLYPGNSPLHF. The CDR3 coding sequence is TGCGCCAGCAGCCAAGATGGGTTATACCCCGGTAATTCACCCCTCCACTTT.

V is TRBV11-2 and J is TRBJ2-3, with D possibly matching TRBD1 (6 bases). This CDR3 spans 18 amino acids. Trimming left V 7 bases short and J 0 bases short, with 23 bases between. From germline, CDR1 is SGHAT and CDR2 FQNNGV. CDR3 sequence (DNA): TGTGCCAGCACCCAACGCCGGGGACAAATTTCTAGCACAGATACGCAGTATTTT. Its translation: CASTQRRGQISSTDTQYF.

This clone was found once. The CDR3 nucleotides read TGTGCCAGCAGCTTGGGGGGGCGCCCGAATCAGCCCCAGCATTTT. It encodes CASSLGGRPNQPQHF. The rearrangement joins TRBV7-2 to TRBJ1-5; D is possibly TRBD1 (6 bases). The CDR3 extends over 15 amino acids. From germline, CDR1 is SGHTA and CDR2 FQGNSA. V was trimmed by 3 bases and J by 4 bases, leaving 13 bases between them.

The chain combines TRBV7-7 with TRBJ2-1, with D uncertain. V was cut by 3 bases and J by 10 bases, with 10 bases left in between. Germline assignment: CDR1 SSHAT and CDR2 FNYEAQ (reference sequence). This CDR3 comprises 12 residues. The CDR3 DNA follows: TGTGCCAGCAGCTTTAGCCGACCAGAGCAGTTCTTC. It is translated as CASSFSRPEQFF. The variable domain in full, with the rest retrieved from reference TRBV7-7 and TRBJ2-1, is GAGVSQSPRYKVTKRGQDVTLRCDPISSHATLYWYQQALGQGPEFLTYFNYEAQPDKSGLPSDRFSAERPEGSISTLTIQRTEQRDSAMYRCASSFSRPEQFFGPGTRLTVL.

V and J are TRBV9 and TRBJ2-3, with 11 bases lining up with TRBD2. J gave up 0 bases and V 0 bases, and 12 bases lay outside the gene matches. Germline-derived CDR1 and CDR2 are SGDLS and YYNGEE. The CDR3 length is 20 residues. CDR3 amino acids: CASSVATTSGEKTSTDTQYF. The CDR3 bases are TGTGCCAGCAGCGTAGCTACGACTAGCGGGGAAAAGACTAGCACAGATACGCAGTATTTT.

V and J are TRBV4-3 and TRBJ2-3; 13 nucleotides line up with TRBD2. The germline gives CDR1 LGHNA, CDR2 YSLEER. The CDR3 contains 19 residues. V was pared by 3 bases and J by 1 base, with 10 bases of the junction left unmatched. The CDR3 region has the DNA TGCGCCAGCAGCCAGGACCCACCCGGGACTAGCGGGGGCACAGATACGCAGTATTTT. Residues: CASSQDPPGTSGGTDTQYF.

V is TRBV29-1 and J is TRBJ2-2, with TRBD2 matching 7 bases. CDR1 is SQVTM and CDR2 is ANQGSEA in the germline V gene. Trimming took 4 bases from V and 5 from J; bases not matched to a gene: 7. The CDR3 totals 14 residues. The CDR3 spells CSVVWGGNTGELFF. The DNA for the CDR3 is TGCAGCGTTGTTTGGGGGGGTAATACCGGGGAGCTGTTTTTT.

The CDR3 here is CAISDSGATNEKLFF. In DNA form, the CDR3 reads TGTGCCATCAGTGATTCCGGGGCCACTAATGAAAAACTGTTTTTT. The chain has TRBV10-3 and TRBJ1-4, with D possibly TRBD1 on 5 matching bases. CDR1 ENHRY and CDR2 SYGVKD come from the germline V gene. Between the trimmed V and J ends, which lost 3 bases and 2 bases, there was a span of 10 bases. The CDR3 loop spans 15 amino acids.

The rearrangement links TRBV5-1 to TRBJ2-7; D gene uncertain. CDR1 is SGHRS and CDR2 is YFSETQ in the germline V gene. Trimming removed 0 bases from V and 6 bases from J, with 7 bases in between. The CDR3 covers 12 residues. CDR3 coding DNA: TGCGCCAGCAGCTTGGTGGGTCCCGAGCAGTACTTC. This encodes CASSLVGPEQYF.

V usage is TRBV6-6 and J usage is TRBJ1-5; perhaps TRBD1 as D (5 bases). This CDR3 contains 15 residues. The V gene's germline CDR1 is MNHNY and CDR2 SVGAGI (reference sequence). Trimming took 6 bases from V and 7 from J, leaving 19 bases between them. The CDR3 DNA reads as TGTGCCAGCAGCTTTGATGGGGCCCGCGGGCAGCCCCAGCATTTT. This translates into CASSFDGARGQPQHF.

The chain combines TRBV19 with TRBJ1-1; D unresolved. This CDR3 region has 12 residues. Trimming stripped 5 bases from V and 3 bases from J, with 7 bases between. Per germline, CDR1 LNHDA and CDR2 SQIVND (reference sequence). CDR3 amino acids: CASSQWDTEAFF. The CDR3 nucleotides read TGTGCCAGTAGTCAATGGGACACTGAAGCTTTCTTT.

The CDR3 DNA reads as TGCGCCAGCAGCCAAGAAACAGGGAAACTTGATGGCTACACCTTC. Translation gives CASSQETGKLDGYTF. The chain is built from TRBV4-3 and TRBJ1-2, with D maybe TRBD1 (6 bases). The CDR3 is 15 residues long. Germline-derived CDR1 and CDR2 are LGHNA and YSLEER. Trimming removed 0 bases from V and 6 bases from J, with 14 bases in between.

The rearrangement links TRBV7-9 to TRBJ1-2, with 8 bases that match TRBD1. From germline, CDR1 is SEHNR and CDR2 FQNEAQ (reference sequence). The CDR3 consists of 13 residues. Trimming took 6 bases from V and 4 from J; bases not matched to a gene: 4. The CDR3 loop is CASRPTGAYGYTF. In DNA form, the CDR3 reads TGTGCCAGCAGACCGACAGGGGCCTATGGCTACACCTTC.

The CDR3 DNA follows: TGTGCCAGCAGCTTTGTTGGACCCCGGTCTGGAAACACCATATATTTT. Translating gives CASSFVGPRSGNTIYF. The chain carries TRBV5-4 and TRBJ1-3; D remains ambiguous. The CDR3 sequence is 16 residues long. Trimming stripped 2 bases from V and 1 base from J, with 13 bases between. Germline V lookup: CDR1 SGHNT, CDR2 YYREEE (reference sequence).

J is TRBJ1-3 and V is TRBV5-6; TRBD1 matches 9 bases. V lost 6 bases to trimming and J lost 2 bases; unmatched junction nucleotides: 9. The CDR3 spans 16 residues. CDR1 and CDR2 (germline): SGHDT, YYEEEE. This chain's CDR3 is CASTSGTGTPGNTIYF. CDR3 coding DNA: TGTGCCAGCACCTCCGGGACAGGGACTCCTGGAAACACCATATATTTT.

The V and J genes are TRBV27 and TRBJ1-2, with D maybe TRBD1 (6 bases). The CDR3 spans 15 residues. V was pared by 2 bases and J by 4 bases, with 14 bases between. The germline V gene has CDR1 MNHEY and CDR2 SMNVEV (reference sequence). The CDR3 region has the DNA TGTGCCAGCAGTTTAATAGGGGGGGAATTCTATGGCTACACCTTC. Translation gives CASSLIGGEFYGYTF.

The rearrangement joins TRBV9 to TRBJ1-1; D ambiguous. This CDR3 contains 14 residues. Looked up from germline, CDR1 is SGDLS and CDR2 is YYNGEE. Trimming removed 0 bases from V and 4 bases from J, with 10 bases in between. The CDR3 DNA is TGTGCCAGCAGCGTAGTTCCGGGCGTCACTGAAGCTTTCTTT. This translates into CASSVVPGVTEAFF.

The sample holds a few counts of this clone. This chain joins TRBV5-1 and TRBJ2-5; D is undetermined. This CDR3 comprises 16 residues. V shed 0 bases and J shed 2 bases, with 14 bases lying between them. Germline V CDR1 and CDR2: SGHRS, YFSETQ. The CDR3 spells CASSLVATGGQETQYF. CDR3 DNA: TGCGCCAGCAGCTTGGTGGCTACGGGCGGTCAAGAGACCCAGTACTTC.

This chain uses TRBV6-5 with TRBJ2-4, with a possible D match to TRBD1 (6 bases). V shed 5 bases and J shed 8 bases, with 16 bases lying between them. The CDR3 sequence is 14 residues long. Germline values: CDR1 MNHEY, CDR2 SVGAGI. In nucleotides, the CDR3 is TGTGCCAGCAGTCTCCCGGGACATCTGGACATTCAGTACTTC. Translating it yields CASSLPGHLDIQYF.

The chain links TRBV30 to TRBJ1-1; D ambiguous. V lost 4 bases and J 5 bases, leaving 14 bases between the germline ends. From germline, CDR1 is GTSNPN and CDR2 SVGIG (reference sequence). CDR3 size: 13 residues. Here the CDR3 reads CAWTFWDSTEAFF. The CDR3 DNA reads as TGTGCCTGGACCTTCTGGGATAGTACTGAAGCTTTCTTT.

V and J are TRBV11-3 and TRBJ2-7, with TRBD2 identical over 11 bases. Germline CDR1 is SGHNT and CDR2 is YENEEA. The CDR3 spans 15 residues. The ends lost 5 bases at V and 6 bases at J; junction bases unmatched: 9. The CDR3 reads CASSPLAGGLFEQYF. The CDR3 bases are TGTGCCAGCAGCCCGTTAGCGGGGGGGCTTTTCGAGCAGTACTTC.

The chain joins TRBV30 to TRBJ1-1; no definite D call. Germline CDR1 reads GTSNPN; CDR2 reads SVGIG (reference sequence). Trimming removed 4 bases from V and 6 bases from J, with 12 bases in between. This CDR3 is 12 amino acids long. CDR3 sequence reads: CAWNGVLAEAFF. The DNA of the CDR3 is TGTGCCTGGAACGGGGTTCTCGCTGAAGCTTTCTTT. Based on the CDR3 plus reference TRBV30 and TRBJ1-1, the full variable domain is SQTIHQWPATLVQPVGSPLSLECTVEGTSNPNLYWYRQAAGRGLQLLFYSVGIGQISSEVPQNLSASRPQDRQFILSSKKLLLSDSGFYLCAWNGVLAEAFFGQGTRLTVV.

This chain connects TRBV5-1 to TRBJ2-7; D not certain. CDR1 is SGHRS and CDR2 is YFSETQ in the germline V gene. V gave up 1 base and J gave up 0 bases, with 11 bases separating them. There are 15 residues in the CDR3. Written as DNA, the CDR3 is TGCGCCAGCAGCTTGTCCAACACCTACTCCTACGAGCAGTACTTC. This gives the protein CASSLSNTYSYEQYF.

J is TRBJ2-3 and V is TRBV5-1; 7 bases agree with TRBD1. V lost 4 bases and J lost 2; bases outside the gene matches: 10. The germline V gene encodes CDR1 SGHRS and CDR2 YFSETQ. The CDR3 is 16 amino acids. The CDR3 loop reads CASSAKTGDNTDTQYF. For the CDR3, the DNA is TGCGCCAGCAGCGCGAAAACAGGGGATAACACAGATACGCAGTATTTT.

The rearrangement uses TRBV5-6 and TRBJ1-1; 12 bases agree with TRBD1. The germline V gene has CDR1 SGHDT and CDR2 YYEEEE. With 4 bases clipped from V and 1 base from J, the junction kept 5 bases outside the gene matches. CDR3 length: 16 amino acids. The CDR3 DNA reads TGTGCCAGCAGCGCGGGACAGGGGGCTTCGAACACTGAAGCTTTCTTT. Translation: CASSAGQGASNTEAFF.